This is a list of T cell receptor beta chains from one sample in a study of T cell repertoires in cytomegalovirus infection. In TCRdb, the reads were re-called with MiXCR into one record per CDR3 protein. The table lists hundreds of thousands of distinct CDR3 sequences, around 31% of them singletons. No cognate antigen is known for these TCRs. The input for sequencing was cultured PBMCs, taken from culture after CMV antigen stimulation. The source of these receptors is a human donor in good health (CMV status not recorded). Some clones in this sample may be carry-over from other donors' samples. The CDR3 runs from the conserved cysteine through the conserved F or W. A D gene is named only where the DNA matches it firmly. Clone size is not always given. Where it is, it says once, few, many or a class for expanded clones.

J | D | size | V | CDR3 | DNA
TRBJ1-5 | . | few | TRBV5-1 | CASSLDGARNQPQHF | TGCGCCAGCAGCTTGGATGGGGCCCGCAATCAGCCCCAGCATTTT
TRBJ1-1 | . | many | TRBV7-2 | CASSLVFGRMNTEAFF | TGTGCCAGCAGCTTAGTGTTCGGGCGGATGAACACTGAAGCTTTCTTT
TRBJ1-2 | . | many | TRBV7-2 | CASSLLRRDGYTF | TGTGCCAGCAGCTTATTGAGGCGGGATGGCTACACCTTC
TRBJ2-1 | . | . | TRBV7-8 | CASSLRSLVGFEQFF | TGTGCCAGCAGCCTGAGGAGTCTCGTTGGGTTTGAGCAGTTCTTC
TRBJ2-3 | . | . | TRBV29-1 | CSVEQGADTQYF | TGCAGCGTTGAGCAGGGTGCAGATACGCAGTATTTT
TRBJ2-5 | TRBD2 | many | TRBV7-2 | CASSLVAGGQETQYF | TGTGCCAGCAGCTTAGTAGCGGGGGGGCAAGAGACCCAGTACTTC
TRBJ1-4 | . | many | TRBV28 | CASSLAEKLFF | TGTGCCAGCAGCCTAGCTGAAAAACTGTTTTTT
TRBJ1-2 | . | . | TRBV6-6 | CASSYSRDTNYGYTF | TGTGCCAGCAGTTACTCGCGGGACACTAACTATGGCTACACCTTC
TRBJ2-7 | . | . | TRBV6-2/TRBV6-3 | CASSGARQSYEQYF | TGTGCCAGTTCCGGGGCGCGACAGAGCTACGAGCAGTACTTC
TRBJ1-2 | . | . | TRBV18 | CASSPNPGNYGYTF | TGTGCCAGCTCACCGAACCCCGGAAACTATGGCTACACCTTC
TRBJ2-1 | . | . | TRBV29-1 | CSVEERYNEQFF | TGCAGCGTTGAAGAACGTTACAATGAGCAGTTCTTC
TRBJ2-3 | TRBD1 | . | TRBV5-8 | CASSTGQGGTDTQYF | TGTGCCAGCAGCACGGGACAGGGGGGCACAGATACGCAGTATTTT
TRBJ2-3 | . | . | TRBV2 | CASSDLALTDTQYF | TGTGCCAGCAGTGATCTGGCTTTGACAGATACGCAGTATTTT
TRBJ1-1 | . | many | TRBV7-2 | CASRGSMNTEAFF | TGTGCCAGCAGGGGGTCAATGAACACTGAAGCTTTCTTT
TRBJ1-1 | . | . | TRBV4-2 | CASSQGGVDQNTEAFF | TGTGCCAGCAGCCAAGGAGGGGTAGACCAGAACACTGAAGCTTTCTTT
TRBJ1-2 | . | many | TRBV7-2 | CASSFNGRIGYTF | TGTGCCAGCAGCTTTAACGGCCGTATCGGCTACACCTTC
TRBJ2-2 | TRBD1 | . | TRBV7-2 | CASSFGTGSTGELFF | TGTGCCAGCAGCTTTGGGACAGGGTCAACCGGGGAGCTGTTTTTT
TRBJ1-1 | . | . | TRBV6-2/TRBV6-3 | CASSYLGVMNTEAFF | TGTGCCAGCAGTTACCTTGGAGTTATGAACACTGAAGCTTTCTTT
TRBJ2-2 | . | . | TRBV4-2 | CASSPHVLNTGELFF | TGTGCCAGCAGCCCCCACGTGCTGAACACCGGGGAGCTGTTTTTT
TRBJ2-1 | . | . | TRBV9 | CASSLEGGHYNEQFF | TGTGCCAGCAGCCTCGAGGGAGGCCACTACAATGAGCAGTTCTTC
TRBJ2-1 | TRBD2 | . | TRBV28 | CASSRIAGDNEQFF | TGTGCCAGCAGTAGAATAGCGGGGGACAATGAGCAGTTCTTC
TRBJ2-1 | TRBD2 | . | TRBV7-8 | CASNAGGAHNEQFF | TGTGCCAGCAACGCGGGAGGGGCCCACAATGAGCAGTTCTTC
TRBJ2-1 | . | . | TRBV4-1 | CASSQGSLDDNEQFF | TGCGCCAGCAGCCAAGGCTCACTAGACGACAATGAGCAGTTCTTC
TRBJ2-3 | . | . | TRBV4-2 | CASSQARWGVSTDTQYF | TGTGCCAGCAGCCAGGCCCGTTGGGGCGTTAGCACAGATACGCAGTATTTT
TRBJ2-5 | . | many | TRBV7-2 | CASSLVGGGARETQYF | TGTGCCAGCAGCTTAGTTGGGGGGGGGGCGCGGGAGACCCAGTACTTC
TRBJ2-7 | . | . | TRBV28 | CASSPPLAYEQYF | TGTGCCAGCAGTCCCCCTTTAGCCTACGAGCAGTACTTC
TRBJ2-5 | . | . | TRBV7-2 | CASSLYLSGETQYF | TGTGCCAGCAGCTTGTATCTCTCGGGGGAGACCCAGTACTTC
TRBJ1-6 | . | few | TRBV11-2 | CASSSLGLSSYNSPLHF | TGTGCCAGCAGCTCGTTAGGATTAAGCTCCTATAATTCACCCCTCCACTTT
TRBJ1-6 | . | . | TRBV27 | CASSLSGFWGGAWNSPLHF | TGTGCCAGCAGTTTATCAGGTTTCTGGGGTGGGGCATGGAATTCACCCCTCCACTTT
TRBJ2-3 | . | . | TRBV6-6 | CASSALIAVTDTQYF | TGTGCCAGCAGTGCGTTGATAGCGGTCACAGATACGCAGTATTTT
TRBJ1-1 | . | . | TRBV4-2 | CASSHGPTRQAEAFF | TGTGCCAGCAGCCACGGCCCGACACGGCAAGCTGAAGCTTTCTTT